This T cell receptor (beta chain) derives from a study of blood T cell repertoires in COVID-19. For the study at large: Samples representing acute and convalescent COVID-19 were sourced from the United States, Italy and Spain.

Clones were read by immunoSEQ multiplex PCR, and TCRdb kept only the in-frame ones, dropping some. The table has 30,000 to 40,000 clones, approximately 81% seen once. CDR1 KGHSH and CDR2 LQKENI come from the germline V gene. The CDR3 has 14 amino acids. V was clipped by 6 bases and J by 3 bases, with 14 bases between them. The sequencing sample was made of peripheral blood. The receptor was derived from a human donor in a cohort sampled during active COVID-19. This rearrangement joins TRBV18 to TRBJ1-2, with a weak D call TRBD1 (6 bases). The CDR3 spells CASSPTGNDYGYTF. CDR3 nucleotide sequence: TGTGCCAGCTCGCCCACAGGGAACGACTATGGCTACACCTTC.